Only a few counts were recorded for the clone carrying this T cell receptor beta chain. What it binds is not known. CDR3 length: 15 residues. Germline CDR1 and CDR2: MNHEY and SMNVEV (reference sequence). V lost 3 bases and J lost 0; bases outside the gene matches: 4. The PCR contained 60 Vbeta and 13 Jbeta primers. TCRdb's copy holds only in-frame clones and misses some; the assay was immunoSEQ multiplex PCR. The sample includes 85,000 to 120,000 clones, more than 70% of them seen just once. This specimen comes from a study of cytomegalovirus exposure and HLA in healthy donors. Study observations and caveats: A list of approximately 160 TCR beta chains associated with cytomegalovirus was given. Analyses of presence and absence presupposed an approximately uniform sequencing depth across donors.

Sample: PBMCs. The J gene is TRBJ2-7, the V gene TRBV27; 8 bases fit TRBD1. This receptor was obtained from a man aged 40-49 years in good health and CMV-seronegative. CDR3 nucleotide sequence: TGTGCCAGCAGTTTCCTCCAGGGGGCCTCCTACGAGCAGTACTTC. It yields the protein CASSFLQGASYEQYF.